A single sample is the source of the 2 T cell receptor beta chains below, sequenced in a study of blood T cells in healthy people across ages. Together with a sample-barcoded 5' primer, a J-beta primer mix was included in a second PCR lasting about 7 to 12 cycles. From the 5' RACE reads, TCRdb called clonotypes with MiXCR, one entry per CDR3 protein. The sample yields roughly 800,000 distinct CDR3 sequences, about three fifths seen once. Sequenced sample: blood. Source of these receptors: a man aged 25 to 40 in good health.

This clonotype was picked up a small number of times. J is TRBJ2-7 and V is TRBV20-1; 7 nucleotides align to TRBD2. From germline, CDR1 is DFQATT and CDR2 SNEGSKA (reference sequence). This CDR3 spans 17 amino acids. V was clipped by 0 bases and J by 7 bases; unmatched bases: 18. This CDR3 reads CSARDPLRAGVYNEQYF. CDR3 DNA: TGCAGTGCTAGAGATCCCCTTAGGGCGGGAGTATACAATGAGCAGTACTTC.

This clonotype was recorded once. The J gene is TRBJ1-2, the V gene TRBV7-9, with 11 nucleotides matching TRBD1. The CDR3 covers 15 residues. V shed 5 bases, J shed 4 bases, and the junction held 6 bases outside the gene matches. Germline-derived CDR1 and CDR2 are SEHNR and FQNEAQ (reference sequence). The CDR3 sequence is CASSQGTGGSYGYTF. DNA of the CDR3: TGTGCCAGCAGCCAGGGGACAGGGGGTAGCTATGGCTACACCTTC.